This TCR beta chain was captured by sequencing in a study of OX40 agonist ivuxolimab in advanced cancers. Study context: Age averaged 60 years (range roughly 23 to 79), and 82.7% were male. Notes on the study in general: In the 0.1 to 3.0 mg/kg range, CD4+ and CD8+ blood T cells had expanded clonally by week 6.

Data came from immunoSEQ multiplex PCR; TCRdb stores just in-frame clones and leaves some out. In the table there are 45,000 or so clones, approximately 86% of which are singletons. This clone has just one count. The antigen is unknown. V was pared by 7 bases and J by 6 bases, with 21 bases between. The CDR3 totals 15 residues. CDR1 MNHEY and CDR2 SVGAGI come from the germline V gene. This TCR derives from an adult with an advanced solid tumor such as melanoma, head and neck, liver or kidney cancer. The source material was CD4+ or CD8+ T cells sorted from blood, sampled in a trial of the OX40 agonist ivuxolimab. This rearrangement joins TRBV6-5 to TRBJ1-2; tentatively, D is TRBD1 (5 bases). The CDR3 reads CASTLRPGRLDGYTF. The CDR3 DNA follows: TGTGCCAGCACCCTTCGTCCGGGACGGCTAGATGGCTACACCTTC.